Described below is a single T cell receptor beta chain sequence and its context. The sample comes from a study of tumor-infiltrating lymphocytes in oesophageal squamous cell carcinoma. The CDR3 contains 13 residues. Looked up from germline, CDR1 is SGHTA and CDR2 is FQGNSA. V lost 1 base and J 2 bases, leaving 6 bases between the germline ends. One entry per CDR3 protein results from TCRdb running MiXCR on the PCR reads. The table shows around 12,000 distinct CDR3 sequences, with around 50% occurring only once. The source is a female donor with esophageal squamous cell carcinoma. The rearrangement uses TRBV7-2 and TRBJ2-7, with D possibly being TRBD2 (5 bases). Sequenced material: esophageal tumor tissue. The CDR3, as DNA: TGTGCCAGCAGCTTAGACGGGACCTACGAGCAGTACTTC. As protein: CASSLDGTYEQYF. Full variable domain (remainder filled in from reference TRBV7-2 and TRBJ2-7): GAGVSQSPSNKVTEKGKDVELRCDPISGHTALYWYRQSLGQGLEFLIYFQGNSAPDKSGLPSDRFSAERTGGSVSTLTIQRTQQEDSAVYLCASSLDGTYEQYFGPGTRLTVT.